This TCR beta chain was recovered during a study of regulatory T cells in long-lasting Graves disease. Time point indicated: newly diagnosed GD, antithyroid drugs for less than 3 months. Isolated PBMC RNA provided the starting material for the TCR library. CDR3 regions were amplified by Arm-PCR using iRepertoire HTBI primers to build TCR beta libraries. TCRdb reprocessed the multiplex PCR reads with MiXCR, giving one entry per CDR3 protein. The repertoire holds 400,000 to 450,000 distinct CDR3 sequences, with 15% to 20% as singletons. In this sample, this clonotype turned up many times. The CDR3 is 14 amino acids. Germline V gene lookup returns CDR1 SGHAT and CDR2 FQDESV (reference sequence). V shed 5 bases and J 1 base; nucleotides not matched to a gene: 3. This sample was shared with a second study, whose subject was T cells in Graves' hyperthyroidism and ophthalmopathy.

Source: peripheral blood mononuclear cells (PBMCs), taken at new diagnosis, from a patient treated with antithyroid drugs. This receptor was identified in a woman in her thirties with Graves disease. This sequence joins TRBV11-1 and TRBJ1-1; 8 bases are shared with TRBD1. The CDR3 region is CASSQDRANTEAFF. The DNA of the CDR3 is TGTGCCAGCAGCCAGGACAGGGCGAACACTGAAGCTTTCTTT. The full variable domain, rest sourced from reference TRBV11-1 and TRBJ1-1, is EAEVAQSPRYKITEKSQAVAFWCDPISGHATLYWYRQILGQGPELLVQFQDESVVDDSQLPKDRFSAERLKGVDSTLKIQPAELGDSAMYLCASSQDRANTEAFFGQGTRLTVV.